The 25 T cell receptor beta chains in this list originate from one sample, sequenced in a study of cytomegalovirus exposure and HLA in healthy donors. PCR primers comprised 60 Vbeta and 13 Jbeta primers. Profiled with immunoSEQ multiplex PCR; TCRdb holds only in-frame clones, not every one. The sample shows roughly 40,000 clones, more than 65% of them seen only once. Sequencing used PBMCs. These receptors originate from a man between 45 and 60 years old in good health and CMV-seronegative.

V usage is TRBV7-9 and J usage is TRBJ2-5; 7 positions match TRBD2. With 2 bases clipped from V and 1 base from J, the junction kept 4 bases outside the gene matches. CDR3 size: 15 residues. Germline V lookup: CDR1 SEHNR, CDR2 FQNEAQ (reference sequence). CDR3 loop: CASSLRGEIQETQYF. The DNA for the CDR3 is TGTGCCAGCAGCTTACGGGGGGAGATCCAAGAGACCCAGTACTTC.

This clone showed up just once. This chain links TRBV9 with TRBJ1-4; D not certain. From germline, CDR1 is SGDLS and CDR2 YYNGEE. Trimming left V 0 bases short and J 5 bases short, with 11 bases between. The CDR3 contains 15 residues. As DNA, the CDR3 is TGTGCCAGCAGCGTAGGTGGCGGTTTAAATGAAAAACTGTTTTTT. Residues: CASSVGGGLNEKLFF.

A single count supports this clone. The genes are TRBV18 and TRBJ1-1; the D gene is possibly TRBD1 (5 bases). This CDR3 is built from 16 residues. Trimming shortened V by 2 bases and J by 6 bases, and 19 bases separated the two germline ends. Looked up from germline, CDR1 is KGHSH and CDR2 is LQKENI. The CDR3 here is CASSPSGREGRAEAFF. The CDR3 coding sequence is TGTGCCAGCTCACCATCAGGGAGGGAAGGTCGGGCTGAAGCTTTCTTT.

This clone was detected once. V gene TRBV19 combines with J gene TRBJ2-5; possibly TRBD2 for D (5 bases). CDR1 LNHDA and CDR2 SQIVND come from the germline V gene (reference sequence). CDR3 length: 13 residues. V lost 4 bases, J lost 4 bases, and 10 bases lay in between. The CDR3 here is CASSTSEGETQYF. CDR3 nucleotide sequence: TGTGCCAGTAGTACGAGCGAGGGAGAGACCCAGTACTTC.

This rearrangement joins TRBV9 to TRBJ1-3; possible D gene TRBD1, 5 bases. Germline CDR1 SGDLS, CDR2 YYNGEE. CDR3 size: 15 residues. Trimming pared 3 bases from V and 3 bases from J, leaving 13 bases between. The CDR3 here is CASSGGGSGGNTIYF. The DNA for the CDR3 is TGTGCCAGCAGCGGGGGGGGGAGCGGTGGAAACACCATATATTTT.

V is TRBV7-6 and J is TRBJ1-4; D unresolved. The germline V gene encodes CDR1 SGHVS and CDR2 FNYEAQ. The CDR3 is 14 amino acids. V was clipped by 1 base and J by 3 bases, with 6 bases between them. The CDR3 reads CASSLGSPNEKLFF. The CDR3 region has the DNA TGTGCCAGCAGCTTAGGTTCTCCTAATGAAAAACTGTTTTTT.

V gene TRBV5-1 combines with J gene TRBJ2-2, with TRBD1 as a possible D gene (6 bases). Germline V gives CDR1 SGHRS, CDR2 YFSETQ. The CDR3 is made up of 14 amino acids. The V gene lost 5 bases and the J gene lost 4 bases, with 12 bases spanning the gap. The CDR3 here is CASRILGGTGELFF. CDR3 coding DNA: TGCGCCAGCAGAATACTAGGGGGCACCGGGGAGCTGTTTTTT.

This clone was counted only a few times. The chain is built from TRBV2 and TRBJ1-4; TRBD1 might be the D (6 bases). This CDR3 is 15 amino acids long. Germline loops: CDR1 SNHLY, CDR2 FYNNEI. V lost 5 bases to trimming and J lost 5 bases, with 15 bases between them. The CDR3 nucleotides are TGTGCCAGCAGTCGAGCCCCGGGACACAATGAAAAACTGTTTTTT. Translation: CASSRAPGHNEKLFF.

A note on this clone: A junction end diverges from the germline sequence, so it may reflect a read error. The chain links TRBV7-9 to TRBJ2-5; D perhaps matches TRBD2 (5 bases). This CDR3 has 14 residues. The germline gives CDR1 SEHNR, CDR2 FQNEAQ (reference sequence). Here the CDR3 DNA reads TGTTCCAGCAGCTTTGGACTTGATGAAGAGACCCAGTACTTC. It is translated as CSSSFGLDEETQYF.

The chain is built from TRBV7-9 and TRBJ2-5, with a weak D call TRBD2 (5 bases). V lost 5 bases to trimming and J lost 2 bases, with 12 bases between them. This CDR3 region has 14 residues. Germline CDR1 is SEHNR and CDR2 is FQNEAQ (reference sequence). CDR3 in DNA: TGTGCCAGCAGCACATACCGGGATCAAGAGACCCAGTACTTC. Its translation is CASSTYRDQETQYF.

This clone appeared a single time. CDR3 loop: CSVDDSGSTGELFF. DNA of the CDR3: TGCAGCGTTGACGATAGCGGGAGCACCGGGGAGCTGTTTTTT. The chain combines TRBV29-1 with TRBJ2-2, with 9 bases identical to TRBD2. CDR3 length: 14 residues. V gave up 3 bases and J gave up 4 bases; unmatched junction bases: 3. Germline V gene sequence: CDR1 SQVTM, CDR2 ANQGSEA.

The chain joins TRBV27 to TRBJ1-4; 12 positions agree with TRBD1. After removal of 2 bases from V and 3 bases from J, the junction contained 4 bases not matched to a gene. CDR1 is MNHEY and CDR2 is SMNVEV in the germline V gene (reference sequence). The CDR3 extends over 17 amino acids. The CDR3 nucleotides are TGTGCCAGCAGTTTAATGGGACAGGGGGCGCCTAATGAAAAACTGTTTTTT. Residues: CASSLMGQGAPNEKLFF.

The chain uses TRBV5-1 and TRBJ2-5; D gene ambiguous. The CDR3 covers 14 residues. In germline, CDR1 is SGHRS, CDR2 YFSETQ. V lost 1 base to trimming and J lost 5 bases, with 12 bases between them. CDR3 amino acids: CASSLLARWETQYF. The CDR3 DNA is TGCGCCAGCAGCTTGTTAGCCCGCTGGGAGACCCAGTACTTC.

V usage is TRBV19 and J usage is TRBJ2-2; unclear D gene. Germline CDR1 reads LNHDA; CDR2 reads SQIVND (reference sequence). CDR3 length equals 12 residues. V lost 7 bases and J 3 bases, leaving 6 bases between the germline ends. The CDR3 DNA follows: TGTGCCAGTACCGGGTACACCGGGGAGCTGTTTTTT. It is translated as CASTGYTGELFF.

This clone was detected a few times. The chain carries TRBV30 and TRBJ1-5; weak D call: TRBD1 (6 bases). Trimming removed 0 bases from V and 7 bases from J, with 10 bases in between. CDR1 is GTSNPN, CDR2 SVGIG, per germline (reference sequence). The CDR3 is 13 amino acids. The CDR3 DNA follows: TGTGCCTGGAGTGTCAGGGGTGAACAGCCCCAGCATTTT. This encodes CAWSVRGEQPQHF.

The V and J genes are TRBV28 and TRBJ2-7, with 9 bases matching TRBD2. The germline V gene encodes CDR1 MDHEN and CDR2 SYDVKM. V shed 2 bases and J 0 bases; nucleotides not matched to a gene: 2. The CDR3 is 15 amino acids. DNA of the CDR3: TGTGCCAGCAGTTTAGCTAGCGGGGCCTCCTACGAGCAGTACTTC. It encodes CASSLASGASYEQYF.

The chain uses TRBV4-3 and TRBJ2-7, with 10 bases that match TRBD1. Germline V gene data show CDR1 as LGHNA and CDR2 as YSLEER. The CDR3 runs 15 residues. The V gene end was trimmed by 4 bases and the J gene end by 3 bases; junction bases not matched to a gene: 6. CDR3 protein: CASSPGQGGDYEQYF. DNA of the CDR3: TGCGCCAGCAGCCCTGGACAGGGGGGGGACTACGAGCAGTACTTC.

The genes are TRBV7-2 and TRBJ2-2; possible D gene TRBD2, 5 bases. CDR3 length: 13 residues. Germline loops: CDR1 SGHTA, CDR2 FQGNSA. The V gene lost 2 bases and the J gene lost 7 bases, with 8 bases spanning the gap. The CDR3 coding sequence is TGTGCCAGCAGCTTAAGTAGCGTCGGGGAGCTGTTTTTT. Its protein is CASSLSSVGELFF.

The rearrangement joins TRBV4-1 to TRBJ1-2; D gene uncertain. Per the germline V gene, CDR1 is MGHRA and CDR2 is YSYEKL. Deletions cut 0 bases from V and 5 bases from J, with 10 bases between. The CDR3 loop spans 14 amino acids. CDR3 in amino acids: CASSQDHGKYGYTF. CDR3 DNA sequence: TGCGCCAGCAGCCAAGATCACGGGAAATATGGCTACACCTTC.

The chain uses TRBV18 and TRBJ2-7; a possible D gene is TRBD2 (6 bases). Trimming left V 0 bases short and J 1 base short, with 7 bases between. This CDR3 comprises 14 residues. Germline CDR1 and CDR2: KGHSH and LQKENI. Written as DNA, the CDR3 is TGTGCCAGCTCACCACCCGCGGGGTCCTACGAGCAGTACTTC. It is translated as CASSPPAGSYEQYF.

This chain uses TRBV6-5 with TRBJ1-2, with D possibly TRBD1 on 6 matching bases. The CDR3 sequence is 15 residues long. Germline V gene sequence: CDR1 MNHEY, CDR2 SVGAGI. Trimming left V 4 bases short and J 5 bases short, with 17 bases between. The DNA for the CDR3 is TGTGCCAGCAGTTCACTCCGGGCAGGGGTATATGGCTACACCTTC. Protein sequence: CASSSLRAGVYGYTF.

The genes are TRBV7-3 and TRBJ2-1; 13 nucleotides match TRBD2. The CDR3 has 17 amino acids. Germline trimming cut 2 bases from V and 6 bases from J; bases unmatched to any gene: 7. Germline V gene sequence: CDR1 SGHTA, CDR2 FQGTGA. In DNA, the CDR3 is TGTGCCAGCAGCTTAGGACTAGCGGGAGAGTTTGGCAATGAGCAGTTCTTC. Translating gives CASSLGLAGEFGNEQFF.

Worth noting for this clone: Germline and junction disagree at one end, which may indicate a read error. The J gene is TRBJ2-1, the V gene TRBV7-9, with D tentatively TRBD1 (6 bases). Germline-derived CDR1 and CDR2 are SEHNR and FQNEAQ (reference sequence). This CDR3 has 14 residues. DNA of the CDR3: TGTTCCAGCAGCCCAGGGGCGGGCTACAATGAGCAGTTCTTC. Translation gives CSSSPGAGYNEQFF.

This clone showed up just a few times. One junction end disagrees with the germline gene, perhaps due to a read error. Other DNA sequences of this sample code for an identical CDR3. The V call is TRBV5-6, the J call TRBJ1-4, with 7 bases aligning to TRBD1. Looked up from germline, CDR1 is SGHDT and CDR2 is YYEEEE. The CDR3 is 13 amino acids. The CDR3 nucleotides are TGTGCTAGCAGGGGACAGTTGAATGAAAAACTGTTTTTT. Its translation is CASRGQLNEKLFF.

The gene calls are TRBV29-1 and TRBJ2-7, with TRBD1 matching over 9 bases. Germline assignment: CDR1 SQVTM and CDR2 ANQGSEA. The CDR3 totals 14 residues. Trimming cost V 6 bases and J 7 bases; bases outside gene matches: 13. The CDR3 DNA is TGCAGCGTCACGGACAGGGGACGCGCGGTGGAGCAGTACTTC. Translation gives CSVTDRGRAVEQYF.